Shown below are 9 T cell receptor beta chains from a single sample sequenced in a study of T cell repertoires in ileal Crohn's disease. Assay: immunoSEQ multiplex PCR; the TCRdb copy retains only in-frame clones and omits some. The sample includes roughly 30,000 clones, roughly 78% of them seen just once. Material: ileal tissue. The receptors come from an adult with Crohn's disease.

The rearrangement uses TRBV7-9 and TRBJ1-1; no definite D call. CDR3 length: 12 residues. Germline loops: CDR1 SEHNR, CDR2 FQNEAQ (reference sequence). Trimming pared 5 bases from V and 11 bases from J, leaving 15 bases between. The CDR3 reads CASSPTSLPAFF. The CDR3 coding sequence is TGTGCCAGCAGCCCGACATCCCTTCCGGCTTTCTTT.

This clone was observed a few times. Different DNA sequences within this sample yield the same CDR3. J is TRBJ1-3 and V is TRBV19; D is undetermined. The V end was cut by 6 bases, the J end by 4 bases, with 7 bases between. CDR1 is LNHDA, CDR2 SQIVND, per germline (reference sequence). The CDR3 runs 12 residues. CDR3 sequence (DNA): TGTGCCAGTAGGGGAGCCGGAAACACCATATATTTT. Translation gives CASRGAGNTIYF.

The V call is TRBV6-1, the J call TRBJ1-2; tentative D call: TRBD1 (6 bases). The germline V and J ends were trimmed by 9 bases and 4 bases, with 18 bases remaining between them. This CDR3 is built from 14 residues. Germline CDR1 reads MNHNS; CDR2 reads SASEGT. CDR3 protein: CASTEVQGSYGYTF. The CDR3 region has the DNA TGTGCCAGTACGGAAGTACAGGGATCCTATGGCTACACCTTC.

The chain uses TRBV2 and TRBJ2-7, with TRBD2 identical over 9 bases. This CDR3 spans 14 amino acids. Looked up from germline, CDR1 is SNHLY and CDR2 is FYNNEI. V dropped 6 bases and J dropped 0; count of bases not matched to a gene: 3. The CDR3 is CASRPSGNSYEQYF. As DNA, the CDR3 is TGTGCCAGCAGACCTAGCGGGAACTCCTACGAGCAGTACTTC.

This clone was found once. This chain links TRBV11-3 with TRBJ2-1, with a weak D call TRBD2 (6 bases). CDR1 SGHNT and CDR2 YENEEA come from the germline V gene. The CDR3 length is 13 residues. Trimming stripped 3 bases from V and 9 bases from J, with 12 bases between. CDR3 sequence (DNA): TGTGCCAGCAGCTTCGGGACTCACGGTGAGCAGTTCTTC. It is translated as CASSFGTHGEQFF.

V usage is TRBV9 and J usage is TRBJ1-4; no clear D gene. V lost 3 bases to trimming and J lost 0 bases, with 12 bases between them. The CDR3 contains 16 residues. CDR1 and CDR2 (germline): SGDLS, YYNGEE. CDR3 nucleotide sequence: TGTGCCAGCAGCGCAGGATCTCGTACAACTAATGAAAAACTGTTTTTT. Its translation: CASSAGSRTTNEKLFF. The variable domain in full, completed from reference TRBV9 and TRBJ1-4, reads DSGVTQTPKHLITATGQRVTLRCSPRSGDLSVYWYQQSLDQGLQFLIQYYNGEERAKGNILERFSAQQFPDLHSELNLSSLELGDSALYFCASSAGSRTTNEKLFFGSGTQLSVL.

The rearrangement uses TRBV7-3 and TRBJ1-1, with D tentatively TRBD1 (6 bases). The germline CDR1 and CDR2 sequences are SGHTA and FQGTGA. The CDR3 covers 14 residues. V was shortened by 5 bases and J by 6 bases, with 16 bases between the two germline ends. CDR3 sequence (DNA): TGTGCCAGCAGCGCAACACAGGGCATCGCTGAAGCTTTCTTT. Its protein product is CASSATQGIAEAFF.

This chain connects TRBV29-1 to TRBJ1-1; 7 bases are shared with TRBD1. J gave up 0 bases and V 6 bases, and 7 bases lay outside the gene matches. Germline V lookup: CDR1 SQVTM, CDR2 ANQGSEA. The CDR3 sequence is 14 residues long. The CDR3 bases are TGCAGCGTGGGTGACAGGGCGGTGAACACTGAAGCTTTCTTT. It codes for CSVGDRAVNTEAFF.

This clone is a singleton in its sample. The chain couples TRBV7-6 to TRBJ2-7; 8 bases are shared with TRBD1. With 5 bases clipped from V and 3 bases from J, the junction kept 9 bases outside the gene matches. This CDR3 region has 15 residues. Germline V gene lookup returns CDR1 SGHVS and CDR2 FNYEAQ. The CDR3 region has the DNA TGTGCCAGCAGCCCTGGACAGGGTATGATCTACGAGCAGTACTTC. Translation gives CASSPGQGMIYEQYF.